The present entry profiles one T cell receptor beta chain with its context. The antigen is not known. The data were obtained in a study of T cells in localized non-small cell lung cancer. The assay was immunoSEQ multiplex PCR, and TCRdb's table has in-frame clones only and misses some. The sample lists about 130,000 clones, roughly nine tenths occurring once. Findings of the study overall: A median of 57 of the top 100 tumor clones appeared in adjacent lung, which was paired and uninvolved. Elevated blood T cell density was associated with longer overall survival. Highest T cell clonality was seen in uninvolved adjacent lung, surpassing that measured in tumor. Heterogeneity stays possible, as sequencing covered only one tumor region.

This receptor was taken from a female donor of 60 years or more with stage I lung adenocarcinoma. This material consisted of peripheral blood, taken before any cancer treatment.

CDR3 sequence: CASSIRTGGYEQYF. For the CDR3, the DNA is TGTGCCAGTAGTATCAGGACAGGGGGCTACGAGCAGTACTTC. The J gene is TRBJ2-7, the V gene TRBV19, with 10 bases matching TRBD1. The CDR3 loop spans 14 amino acids. Germline V lookup: CDR1 LNHDA, CDR2 SQIVND (reference sequence). V dropped 3 bases and J dropped 3; count of bases not matched to a gene: 2.